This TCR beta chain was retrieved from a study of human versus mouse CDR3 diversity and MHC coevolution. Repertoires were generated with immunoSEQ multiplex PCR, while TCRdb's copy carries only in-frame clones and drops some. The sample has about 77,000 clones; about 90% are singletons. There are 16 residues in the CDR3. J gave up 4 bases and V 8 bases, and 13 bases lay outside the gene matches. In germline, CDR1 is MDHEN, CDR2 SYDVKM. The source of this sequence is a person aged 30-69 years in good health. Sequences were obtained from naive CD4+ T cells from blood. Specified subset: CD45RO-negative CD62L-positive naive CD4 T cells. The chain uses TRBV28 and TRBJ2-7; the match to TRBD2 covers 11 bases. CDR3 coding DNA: TGTGCCAGCCTACGGGCGCTAGCGGGGGGCCTTTACGAGCAGTACTTC. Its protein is CASLRALAGGLYEQYF.